This T cell receptor (beta chain) was found in a study of shared clonotypes between healthy human individuals. V shed 0 bases and J shed 1 base, with 19 bases lying between them. The CDR3 length is 19 residues. Germline CDR1 is LGHNA and CDR2 is YSLEER. All participating donors were Caucasian adults from Nashville, Tennessee. Naive CD4+ cells were CD45RA-selected; the remaining cells were memory. Evenly divided among several immunoSEQ plates was the genomic DNA of each subset. Some 29,000 T cell genomes (roughly 190 ng DNA) went into each sorted-subset replicate. Clones were sequenced by immunoSEQ multiplex PCR, and TCRdb holds only the in-frame ones, with some missing. The sample lists approximately 2.1 million clones; more than 80% were seen once.

The chain combines TRBV4-3 with TRBJ2-4; D remains unclear. This TCR came from a man aged 18 to 30 in good health. Some clones in this sample may be carry-over from other donors' samples. Sequenced sample: naive CD4+ T cells from PBMCs. Documented subset: CD45RA+ positively selected. The CDR3 nucleotides are TGCGCCAGCAGCCAAGATTGGGGATCCCGTAACTTTGCCAAAAACATTCAGTACTTC. Protein: CASSQDWGSRNFAKNIQYF.